A single sample is the source of the 32 T cell receptor beta chains below, sequenced in a study of blood T cell repertoires in COVID-19. Libraries were prepared by immunoSEQ multiplex PCR; TCRdb keeps only in-frame clonotypes and omits some of them. The repertoire includes about 260,000 clones, about 89% of them detected once, and roughly 9.8% sits in the top ten. Sequenced material: peripheral blood. The origin of the receptors is a man aged 35 to 55 who had recovered from COVID-19.

The rearrangement links TRBV15 to TRBJ2-2; 7 bases align to TRBD1. Germline V gives CDR1 LNHNV, CDR2 YYDKDF (reference sequence). This CDR3 has 17 residues. Trimming at V came to 2 bases and at J to 6 bases, leaving 12 bases not matched to a gene. CDR3 DNA sequence: TGTGCCACCAGCAGATCTTCGACAGGGTTGTTCCCCGGGGAGCTGTTTTTT. This gives the protein CATSRSSTGLFPGELFF.

The V gene is TRBV19, the J gene TRBJ1-1; TRBD1 aligns across 11 bases. The J segment lost 7 bases and the V segment lost 6 bases, leaving 10 bases of the junction unmatched. The CDR3 totals 15 residues. CDR1 and CDR2 from the germline V gene are LNHDA and SQIVND (reference sequence). Here the CDR3 DNA reads TGTGCCAGTAGAGCGTCCCGGGACAGGGGGGTTGAAGCTTTCTTT. Its translation is CASRASRDRGVEAFF. The variable domain in full, completed from reference TRBV19 and TRBJ1-1, reads DGGITQSPKYLFRKEGQNVTLSCEQNLNHDAMYWYRQDPGQGLRLIYYSQIVNDFQKGDIAEGYSVSREKKESFPLTVTSAQKNPTAFYLCASRASRDRGVEAFFGQGTRLTVV.

The CDR3 nucleotides read TGTGCCAGCAGTTTAAGTAGCGTCGGCACAGATACGCAGTATTTT. Amino acids: CASSLSSVGTDTQYF. V usage is TRBV28 and J usage is TRBJ2-3, with D possibly being TRBD2 (5 bases). The germline V gene encodes CDR1 MDHEN and CDR2 SYDVKM. V was cut by 2 bases and J by 1 base, with 10 bases left in between. This CDR3 spans 15 amino acids.

J is TRBJ2-1 and V is TRBV11-2; 9 bases match TRBD2. Unmatched junction bases numbered 5, after V lost 2 bases and J lost 3 bases. Germline CDR1 and CDR2: SGHAT and FQNNGV. CDR3 length equals 16 residues. In nucleotides, the CDR3 is TGTGCCAGCAGCTTATCAGCGGGGGGCGGCTACAATGAGCAGTTCTTC. Protein sequence: CASSLSAGGGYNEQFF.

The J gene is TRBJ1-5, the V gene TRBV12-3 or TRBV12-4, with D possibly being TRBD1 (5 bases). This CDR3 has 13 residues. Trimming pared 4 bases from V and 6 bases from J, leaving 10 bases between. This CDR3 is CASSYDSAQPQHF. In DNA form, the CDR3 reads TGTGCCAGCAGTTACGACAGCGCTCAGCCCCAGCATTTT.

The chain joins TRBV5-8 to TRBJ2-7; D might be TRBD2 (5 bases). CDR3 length equals 17 residues. Per the germline V gene, CDR1 is SGHTS and CDR2 is YDEGEE. Trimming stripped 0 bases from V and 2 bases from J, with 18 bases between. This CDR3 reads CASSLEIRARTPYEQYF. The CDR3 DNA reads TGTGCCAGCAGCTTGGAAATCCGGGCCAGGACTCCCTACGAGCAGTACTTC.

The table lists this clone with a few counts. In nucleotides, the CDR3 is TGTGCCAGCACTCCGGGGGGGCCCACTGAAGCTTTCTTT. Protein product: CASTPGGPTEAFF. The rearrangement uses TRBV6-5 and TRBJ1-1, with a possible D match to TRBD1 (6 bases). Per the germline V gene, CDR1 is MNHEY and CDR2 is SVGAGI. The CDR3 length is 13 residues. Trimming shortened V by 7 bases and J by 4 bases, and 13 bases separated the two germline ends.

The V gene is TRBV28, the J gene TRBJ1-2, with 7 bases identical to TRBD1. CDR3 length: 15 residues. Per the germline V gene, CDR1 is MDHEN and CDR2 is SYDVKM. Trimming took 3 bases from V and 2 from J; bases not matched to a gene: 6. CDR3 nucleotides: TGTGCCAGCAGTTTTGGCGGGACAGACAACTATGGCTACACCTTC. Amino acids: CASSFGGTDNYGYTF.

This sequence joins TRBV7-2 and TRBJ2-7; 8 bases line up with TRBD2. From germline, CDR1 is SGHTA and CDR2 FQGNSA. The length of the CDR3 is 16 residues. The junction had 13 bases not matched to a gene; V was cut back by 3 bases and J by 6 bases. The CDR3 DNA sequence: TGTGCCAGCAGCTTCTCTAGCGGGCTGGCCTCGGGCGAGCAGTACTTC. Its protein is CASSFSSGLASGEQYF.

This chain joins TRBV2 and TRBJ1-1; 8 bases are shared with TRBD1. Per germline, CDR1 SNHLY and CDR2 FYNNEI. There are 13 residues in the CDR3. The J segment lost 3 bases and the V segment lost 10 bases, leaving 7 bases of the junction unmatched. The CDR3 region is CATRTGRDTEAFF. The CDR3 bases are TGTGCCACCCGGACAGGGCGGGACACTGAAGCTTTCTTT.

The chain recombines TRBV10-3 with TRBJ2-7; no reliable D call. V was clipped by 3 bases and J by 3 bases, with 3 bases between them. Germline values: CDR1 ENHRY, CDR2 SYGVKD. The CDR3 contains 11 residues. The CDR3: CAISDGYEQYF. The CDR3 nucleotides are TGTGCCATCAGTGACGGCTACGAGCAGTACTTC.

The V and J genes are TRBV7-6 and TRBJ2-7; 10 bases are shared with TRBD2. Germline V lookup: CDR1 SGHVS, CDR2 FNYEAQ. V trimming: 5 bases; J trimming: 2 bases; junction bases outside the gene matches: 3. The CDR3 totals 14 residues. For the CDR3, the DNA is TGTGCCAGCAGCCCTAGCGGGAGCGCCTACGAGCAGTACTTC. The encoded protein is CASSPSGSAYEQYF. Full variable domain (missing parts from reference TRBV7-6 and TRBJ2-7): GAGVSQSPRYKVTKRGQDVALRCDPISGHVSLYWYRQALGQGPEFLTYFNYEAQQDKSGLPNDRFSAERPEGSISTLTIQRTEQRDSAMYRCASSPSGSAYEQYFGPGTRLTVT.

This sequence joins TRBV3-1 (or the pseudogene TRBV3-2) and TRBJ2-5; D might be TRBD1 (6 bases). The length of the CDR3 is 14 residues. Germline V CDR1 and CDR2: LGHDT, YNNKEL (reference sequence). Trimming took 1 base from V and 2 from J, leaving 8 bases between them. CDR3 in amino acids: CASSQGGGQETQYF. CDR3 sequence (DNA): TGTGCCAGCAGCCAAGGAGGGGGACAAGAGACCCAGTACTTC.

The chain combines TRBV5-4 with TRBJ2-1; D unresolved. The germline V gene encodes CDR1 SGHNT and CDR2 YYREEE (reference sequence). Trimming left V 5 bases short and J 8 bases short, with 23 bases between. This CDR3 has 16 residues. CDR3 in amino acids: CASSNLWAGPMDEQFF. DNA of the CDR3: TGTGCCAGCAGTAACCTCTGGGCAGGCCCTATGGATGAGCAGTTCTTC. The full variable domain, completed using reference TRBV5-4 and TRBJ2-1, is ETGVTQSPTHLIKTRGQQVTLRCSSQSGHNTVSWYQQALGQGPQFIFQYYREEENGRGNFPPRFSGLQFPNYSSELNVNALELDDSALYLCASSNLWAGPMDEQFFGPGTRLTVL.

The rearrangement links TRBV19 to TRBJ2-2; weak D call: TRBD2 (6 bases). Germline CDR1 and CDR2: LNHDA and SQIVND (reference sequence). This CDR3 has 15 residues. Between the trimmed V and J ends, which lost 9 bases and 0 bases, there was a span of 14 bases. The CDR3 sequence is CASREQGSNTGELFF. CDR3 in DNA: TGTGCCAGCCGGGAGCAGGGATCGAACACCGGGGAGCTGTTTTTT. Complete variable domain (other parts from reference TRBV19 and TRBJ2-2): DGGITQSPKYLFRKEGQNVTLSCEQNLNHDAMYWYRQDPGQGLRLIYYSQIVNDFQKGDIAEGYSVSREKKESFPLTVTSAQKNPTAFYLCASREQGSNTGELFFGEGSRLTVL.

V usage is TRBV6-6 and J usage is TRBJ1-4; possibly TRBD1 for D (6 bases). V lost 5 bases to trimming and J lost 4 bases, with 17 bases between them. Germline CDR1 MNHNY, CDR2 SVGAGI (reference sequence). CDR3 size: 16 residues. For the CDR3, the DNA is TGTGCCAGCAGTACCCCGGACAGCCCTGGTAATGAAAAACTGTTTTTT. It encodes CASSTPDSPGNEKLFF.

V and J are TRBV5-4 and TRBJ1-2; 9 positions agree with TRBD1. Trimming at V came to 4 bases and at J to 3 bases, leaving 7 bases not matched to a gene. Germline-derived CDR1 and CDR2 are SGHNT and YYREEE (reference sequence). This CDR3 is 15 amino acids long. In nucleotides, the CDR3 is TGTGCCAGCAGCCCCCAAGGACAGGGGCACTATGGCTACACCTTC. Protein product: CASSPQGQGHYGYTF.

The gene calls are TRBV27 and TRBJ2-4, with 7 bases identical to TRBD1. V trimming: 4 bases; J trimming: 2 bases; junction bases outside the gene matches: 2. This CDR3 comprises 14 residues. Germline CDR1 MNHEY, CDR2 SMNVEV (reference sequence). In nucleotides, the CDR3 is TGTGCCAGCAGTTCCAGGGGGTCCAAAAACATTCAGTACTTC. Amino acids: CASSSRGSKNIQYF.

V usage is TRBV11-2 and J usage is TRBJ2-7; tentative D call: TRBD2 (6 bases). This CDR3 comprises 17 residues. Germline lookup yields CDR1 SGHAT and CDR2 FQNNGV. V was pared by 7 bases and J by 0 bases, with 22 bases between. The CDR3 loop reads CASTFLPSGVSSYEQYF. The CDR3 nucleotides read TGTGCCAGCACCTTTTTGCCCTCGGGAGTGAGCTCCTACGAGCAGTACTTC. Filled out from reference TRBV11-2 and TRBJ2-7, the complete variable domain reads EAGVAQSPRYKIIEKRQSVAFWCNPISGHATLYWYQQILGQGPKLLIQFQNNGVVDDSQLPKDRFSAERLKGVDSTLKIQPAKLEDSAVYLCASTFLPSGVSSYEQYFGPGTRLTVT.

This clone appeared once. The chain combines TRBV2 with TRBJ2-4; tentative D call: TRBD2 (5 bases). Germline V gene sequence: CDR1 SNHLY, CDR2 FYNNEI. V was cut by 4 bases and J by 6 bases, with 10 bases left in between. The CDR3 loop spans 13 amino acids. The CDR3 loop reads CASSGHEGNIQYF. The CDR3 DNA follows: TGTGCCAGCAGTGGACATGAGGGAAACATTCAGTACTTC.

This clone was found a few times. The chain recombines TRBV6-5 with TRBJ2-2; the match to TRBD1 covers 9 bases. V lost 4 bases and J lost 5; bases outside the gene matches: 5. CDR1 is MNHEY and CDR2 is SVGAGI in the germline V gene. The CDR3 consists of 15 residues. The CDR3 DNA is TGTGCCAGCAGTTTGGACAGGGGAGGGACCGGGGAGCTGTTTTTT. It yields the protein CASSLDRGGTGELFF.

The chain uses TRBV9 and TRBJ2-5; tentatively, D is TRBD1 (6 bases). Looked up from germline, CDR1 is SGDLS and CDR2 is YYNGEE. Between the trimmed V and J ends, which lost 3 bases and 2 bases, there was a span of 17 bases. This CDR3 comprises 16 residues. The CDR3 DNA is TGTGCCAGCAGCGCAGGGACAACGACTTTACAAGAGACCCAGTACTTC. Its translation: CASSAGTTTLQETQYF.

The chain employs TRBV5-4 and TRBJ2-1, with a weak D call TRBD2 (5 bases). The V end was cut by 7 bases, the J end by 6 bases, with 29 bases between. The length of the CDR3 is 18 residues. The germline CDR1 and CDR2 sequences are SGHNT and YYREEE (reference sequence). This CDR3 reads CASRRDSRPPFRGNEQFF. CDR3 DNA: TGTGCCAGCCGACGAGATTCGCGCCCGCCCTTTCGGGGCAATGAGCAGTTCTTC.

The gene calls are TRBV9 and TRBJ2-3; 9 bases agree with TRBD2. The CDR3 contains 16 residues. Trimming cost V 0 bases and J 3 bases; bases outside gene matches: 5. From germline, CDR1 is SGDLS and CDR2 YYNGEE. CDR3 bases: TGTGCCAGCAGCGTAGGACCTAGCGGGGCTACAGATACGCAGTATTTT. Protein: CASSVGPSGATDTQYF.

For the CDR3, the DNA is TGTGCCAGCAGTGAAGCGGACAGCCTTATGCCCTATAACTATGGCTACACCTTC. It encodes CASSEADSLMPYNYGYTF. The chain has TRBV6-1 and TRBJ1-2; perhaps TRBD1 as D (6 bases). Trimming cost V 0 bases and J 1 base, with 18 bases left between them. The CDR3 is 18 amino acids. Germline V gene data show CDR1 as MNHNS and CDR2 as SASEGT.

This chain connects TRBV12-3 or TRBV12-4 to TRBJ2-7; perhaps TRBD2 as D (6 bases). The CDR3 length is 12 residues. The V gene lost 3 bases and the J gene lost 6 bases, with 9 bases spanning the gap. In DNA form, the CDR3 reads TGTGCCAGCAGTTTTTGGAGGGGCGAGCAGTACTTC. Translated, it gives CASSFWRGEQYF.

The CDR3 region is CASSTDRITFF. The CDR3 bases are TGTGCCAGTAGTACCGACAGGATAACTTTCTTT. This sequence joins TRBV19 and TRBJ1-1; TRBD1 might be the D (6 bases). Trimming left V 4 bases short and J 12 bases short, with 12 bases between. Germline CDR1 reads LNHDA; CDR2 reads SQIVND (reference sequence). The CDR3 spans 11 residues.

The V and J genes are TRBV15 and TRBJ2-3, with a possible D match to TRBD1 (5 bases). The V end was cut by 1 base, the J end by 5 bases, with 13 bases between. CDR1 is LNHNV and CDR2 is YYDKDF in the germline V gene (reference sequence). The CDR3 is made up of 15 amino acids. The CDR3 DNA sequence: TGTGCCACCAGCAGAGGTAGGACACGAGAAGATACGCAGTATTTT. Encoded protein: CATSRGRTREDTQYF.

CDR3 residues: CSGLTGTSGAYEQYF. The CDR3 DNA reads TGCAGTGGCCTAACCGGGACTAGCGGTGCCTACGAGCAGTACTTC. This chain connects TRBV29-1 to TRBJ2-7; 11 positions match TRBD2. Looked up from germline, CDR1 is SQVTM and CDR2 is ANQGSEA. The CDR3 consists of 15 residues.

The chain has TRBV20-1 and TRBJ2-1; 8 bases are a match to TRBD2. CDR1 and CDR2 (germline): DFQATT, SNEGSKA (reference sequence). The CDR3 loop spans 17 amino acids. V dropped 3 bases and J dropped 0; count of bases not matched to a gene: 10. The DNA for the CDR3 is TGCAGTGCTAGTGGGTTCGGGGGGGGATTCTCCTACAATGAGCAGTTCTTC. Translating it yields CSASGFGGGFSYNEQFF.

The chain is built from TRBV9 and TRBJ1-1; no firm D call. Trimming took off 4 bases at V and 1 base at J, with 8 bases between the two ends. The CDR3 loop spans 13 amino acids. Germline V CDR1 and CDR2: SGDLS, YYNGEE. CDR3 sequence (DNA): TGTGCCAGCAGCCCAACATCGAACACTGAAGCTTTCTTT. Its protein product is CASSPTSNTEAFF.

This chain uses TRBV9 with TRBJ2-2, with 12 bases lining up with TRBD2. CDR1 is SGDLS and CDR2 is YYNGEE in the germline V gene. This CDR3 has 16 amino acids. The V and J ends lost 3 bases and 3 bases, in that order; junction bases with no gene match: 3. CDR3 DNA sequence: TGTGCCAGCAGCGCTGGGACTAGCGGGTACACCGGGGAGCTGTTTTTT. Protein sequence: CASSAGTSGYTGELFF.